This T cell receptor beta chain derives from a study of tumor-infiltrating lymphocytes in primary liver carcinoma. Study-wide results and limits: Relative to tumor region pairs, the tumor-adjacent and tumor-blood pairs showed overlap that was lower. Tumors had a top-250-clone fraction that was significantly higher than blood (p = 0.039).

About this clonotype: Its antigen is undetermined. The germline gene is not matched at one end of the junction; a read error may be the cause.

Between 20 and 30 mg of unsorted bulk tissue served as the source from which RNA and DNA were co-extracted. Germline assignment: CDR1 MGHDK and CDR2 SYGVNS. There are 14 residues in the CDR3. A constant-region primer primed TCR beta cDNA synthesis from 400 to 550 ng of total RNA. ARM-PCR, slightly modified, supplied the TCR beta libraries through three nested multiplex PCR rounds. With TRBV1-TRBV30 forward primers and a C-beta reverse primer, the first two PCR rounds were run for approximately 10 cycles each. From the multiplex PCR reads, TCRdb called clonotypes with MiXCR, one entry per CDR3 protein. Among about 96,000 distinct CDR3 sequences, around 70% were seen once, and the ten largest hold 27%.

The sequencing input was tumor-adjacent normal liver tissue. This TCR derives from a man in his forties with primary liver carcinoma and hepatitis B virus infection. V usage is TRBV25-1 and J usage is TRBJ1-1; weak D call: TRBD1 (6 bases). The CDR3 is CVSSGTGLGTEAFF. DNA of the CDR3: TGTGTCAGCAGTGGTACAGGGTTGGGCACTGAAGCTTTCTTT.